This entry describes one TCR beta chain. The data originate from a study of blood T cell repertoires in COVID-19. Across the study: Some COVID-19 samples were acute and others convalescent; all came from the United States, Italy and Spain. PBMCs, B-cell-depleted T cells, or T cells provided the cDNA or gDNA that made up the material.

The authors' processing: Amplification with reference gene primers provided the estimates of nucleated cell counts. Assay: immunoSEQ multiplex PCR; the TCRdb copy retains only in-frame clones and omits some. That table supplies the V and J calls and clone size; D and trimming were determined from the DNA. The sample contains about 210,000 clones, 70% to 90% of which appear only once. V lost 6 bases to trimming and J lost 7 bases; unmatched junction nucleotides: 8. CDR3 size: 13 residues. The V gene is TRBV12-3 or TRBV12-4, the J gene TRBJ1-2; 7 bases align to TRBD1. The sample comprised peripheral blood. The clonotype originates from a young man with active or convalescent COVID-19. The CDR3 DNA sequence: TGTGCCAGCAGCCGTACAGGGGTCTTTGGCTACACCTTC. It specifies CASSRTGVFGYTF.